Below, one TCR beta chain is given with its context. This sample stems from a study of blood T cell repertoires in COVID-19. The CDR3 totals 13 residues. CDR1 and CDR2 from the germline V gene are LNHDA and SQIVND (reference sequence). V trimming: 6 bases; J trimming: 5 bases; junction bases outside the gene matches: 5. Clones were sequenced by immunoSEQ multiplex PCR, and TCRdb holds only the in-frame ones, with some missing. The sample lists 100,000 or so clones; around 80% were seen once. The chain is built from TRBV19 and TRBJ2-5; TRBD1 aligns across 8 bases. This TCR came from a man aged 70-80 years with active or convalescent COVID-19. Source material: peripheral blood. The DNA of the CDR3 is TGTGCCAGTAGGAGGACAGGGACCGAGACCCAGTACTTC. Translation: CASRRTGTETQYF.